This T cell receptor (beta chain) was recorded in a study of Graves' ophthalmopathy and Graves' hyperthyroidism. The CDR3 extends over 13 amino acids. V lost 0 bases and J 0 bases, leaving 5 bases between the germline ends. CDR1 and CDR2 (germline): GTSNPN, SVGIG (reference sequence). This clonotype was detected only a few times. Amplification of TCR beta CDR3 regions used RNA transcripts. HTBI primers were used in a first-round RT-PCR, which preceded a second-round multiplex PCR. TCRdb fed the multiplex PCR reads into MiXCR, producing one record per CDR3 protein. In the table there are some 1.1 million distinct CDR3 sequences, less than 45% of which are singletons.

Sequenced: peripheral blood or thyroid tissue (not recorded which). The chain links TRBV30 to TRBJ2-5, with unresolved D. The receptor comes from an adult man with Graves' hyperthyroidism. The CDR3 loop is CAWSVVDQETQYF. The CDR3 coding sequence is TGTGCCTGGAGTGTGGTGGACCAAGAGACCCAGTACTTC.